This entry describes one TCR beta chain. As yet, its antigen is unknown. Sequenced by immunoSEQ multiplex PCR; TCRdb stores in-frame clones only, minus some. The sample shows 110,000 or so clones, roughly 88% of them seen only once. The data belong to a study of T cell responses to AZD1222 COVID-19 vaccine. Study-wide points: Dominant at 160-218 and 743-854, vaccine-associated CD4 TCRs also spanned spike. Recipients of AZD1222 seropositive at baseline numbered only 5 or 6.

The CDR3 extends over 15 amino acids. Per germline, CDR1 SGHDT and CDR2 YYEEEE. Trimming shortened V by 4 bases and J by 7 bases, and 15 bases separated the two germline ends. The starting material was peripheral blood, obtained on day 0 of AZD1222 vaccination. This sequence was found in an adult in good health. This sequence joins TRBV5-6 and TRBJ1-6; the D gene is possibly TRBD1 (6 bases). Here the CDR3 reads CASSPLGRGNSPLHF. The CDR3 DNA reads as TGTGCCAGCAGCCCTCTTGGGAGGGGGAATTCACCCCTCCACTTT. Full variable domain (rest looked up from reference TRBV5-6 and TRBJ1-6): DAGVTQSPTHLIKTRGQQVTLRCSPKSGHDTVSWYQQALGQGPQFIFQYYEEEERQRGNFPDRFSGHQFPNYSSELNVNALLLGDSALYLCASSPLGRGNSPLHFGNGTRLTVT.